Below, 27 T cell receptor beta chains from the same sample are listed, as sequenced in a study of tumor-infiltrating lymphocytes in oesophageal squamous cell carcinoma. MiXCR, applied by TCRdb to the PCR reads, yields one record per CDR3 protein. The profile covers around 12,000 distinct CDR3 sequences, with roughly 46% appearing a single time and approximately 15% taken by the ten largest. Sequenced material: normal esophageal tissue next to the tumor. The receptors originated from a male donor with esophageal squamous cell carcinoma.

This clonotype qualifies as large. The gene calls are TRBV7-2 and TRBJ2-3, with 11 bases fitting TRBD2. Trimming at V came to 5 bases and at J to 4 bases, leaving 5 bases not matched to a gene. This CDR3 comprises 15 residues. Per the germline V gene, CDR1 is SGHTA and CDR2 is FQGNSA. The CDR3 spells CASSVSGRASDTQYF. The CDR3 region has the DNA TGTGCCAGCAGCGTTAGCGGGAGGGCCTCAGATACGCAGTATTTT.

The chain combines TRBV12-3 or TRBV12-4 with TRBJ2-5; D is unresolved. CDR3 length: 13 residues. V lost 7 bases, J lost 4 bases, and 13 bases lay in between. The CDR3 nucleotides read TGTGCCAGCATGCGGTTCTTAGGAGAGACCCAGTACTTC. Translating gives CASMRFLGETQYF.

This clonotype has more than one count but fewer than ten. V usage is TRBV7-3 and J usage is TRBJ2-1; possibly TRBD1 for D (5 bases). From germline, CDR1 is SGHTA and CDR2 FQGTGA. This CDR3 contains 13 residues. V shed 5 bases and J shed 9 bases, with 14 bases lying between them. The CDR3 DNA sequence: TGTGCCAGCAGCGTCGACAGAGAACGTGAGCAGTTCTTC. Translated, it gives CASSVDREREQFF.

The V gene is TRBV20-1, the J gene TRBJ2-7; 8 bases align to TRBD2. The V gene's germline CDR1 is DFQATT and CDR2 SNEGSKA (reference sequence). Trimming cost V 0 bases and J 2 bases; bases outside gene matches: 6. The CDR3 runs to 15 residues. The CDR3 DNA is TGCAGTGCTAGAGATGGCGGGGGGCCTCCCTACGAGCAGTACTTC. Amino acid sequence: CSARDGGGPPYEQYF.

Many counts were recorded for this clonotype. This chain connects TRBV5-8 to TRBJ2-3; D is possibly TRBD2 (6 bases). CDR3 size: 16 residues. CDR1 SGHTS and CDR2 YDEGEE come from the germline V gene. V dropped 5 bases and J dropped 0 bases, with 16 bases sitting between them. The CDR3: CASRVPGLASTDTQYF. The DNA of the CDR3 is TGTGCCAGCAGGGTACCGGGACTGGCTAGCACAGATACGCAGTATTTT.

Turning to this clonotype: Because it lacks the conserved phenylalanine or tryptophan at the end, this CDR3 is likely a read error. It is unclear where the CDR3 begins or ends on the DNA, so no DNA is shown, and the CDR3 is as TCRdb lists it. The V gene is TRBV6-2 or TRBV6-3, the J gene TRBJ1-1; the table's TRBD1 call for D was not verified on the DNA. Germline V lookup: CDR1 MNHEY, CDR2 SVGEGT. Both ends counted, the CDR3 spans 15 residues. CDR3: CASRRQAYNEQFFGP.

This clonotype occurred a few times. CDR3 sequence: CASSLRDGTSGNVEQFF. As DNA, the CDR3 is TGTGCCAGCAGCTTAAGAGACGGGACTAGCGGGAATGTTGAGCAGTTCTTC. The chain links TRBV7-9 to TRBJ2-1, with 13 bases aligning to TRBD2. Trimming at V came to 2 bases and at J to 9 bases, leaving 10 bases not matched to a gene. This CDR3 is built from 17 residues. CDR1 and CDR2 (germline): SEHNR, FQNEAQ (reference sequence). Looking up the rest from reference TRBV7-9 and TRBJ2-1 gives the full variable domain: DTGVSQNPRHKITKRGQNVTFRCDPISEHNRLYWYRQTLGQGPEFLTYFQNEAQLEKSRLLSDRFSAERPKGSFSTLEIQRTEQGDSAMYLCASSLRDGTSGNVEQFFGPGTRLTVL.

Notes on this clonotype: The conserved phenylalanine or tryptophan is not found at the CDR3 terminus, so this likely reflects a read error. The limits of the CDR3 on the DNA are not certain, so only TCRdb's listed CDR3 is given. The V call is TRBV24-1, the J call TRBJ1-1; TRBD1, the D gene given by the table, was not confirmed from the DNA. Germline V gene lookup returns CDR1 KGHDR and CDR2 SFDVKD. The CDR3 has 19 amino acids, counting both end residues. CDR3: CATDPLENRVGERPSTSGQ.

CDR3 loop: CASSLQQLTGELYF. For the CDR3, the DNA is TGTGCCAGCAGCTTGCAGCAACTTACCGGGGAGCTGTACTTC. The genes are TRBV7-2 and TRBJ2-5; D might be TRBD2 (5 bases). The V gene's germline CDR1 is SGHTA and CDR2 FQGNSA. The V gene lost 3 bases and the J gene lost 13 bases, with 21 bases spanning the gap. The CDR3 runs 14 residues.

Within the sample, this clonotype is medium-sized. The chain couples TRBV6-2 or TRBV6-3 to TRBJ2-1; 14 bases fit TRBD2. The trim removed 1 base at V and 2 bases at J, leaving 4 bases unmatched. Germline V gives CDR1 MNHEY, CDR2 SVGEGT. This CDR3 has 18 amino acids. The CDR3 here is CASSYYGTSGGPYNEQFF. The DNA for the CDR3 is TGTGCCAGCAGTTACTACGGGACTAGCGGGGGCCCCTACAATGAGCAGTTCTTC.

CDR3 protein: CASSLIGFGTDTQYF. The CDR3 DNA reads TGCGCCAGCAGCTTGATAGGGTTCGGCACAGATACGCAGTATTTT. The V and J genes are TRBV5-1 and TRBJ2-3; D is unresolved. The CDR3 has 15 amino acids. Trimming stripped 1 base from V and 1 base from J, with 10 bases between. Looked up from germline, CDR1 is SGHRS and CDR2 is YFSETQ.

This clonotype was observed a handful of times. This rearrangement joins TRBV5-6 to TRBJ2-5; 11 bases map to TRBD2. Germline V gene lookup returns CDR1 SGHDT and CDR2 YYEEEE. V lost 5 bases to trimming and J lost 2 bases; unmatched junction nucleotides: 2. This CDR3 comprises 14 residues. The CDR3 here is CASSGTSGQETQYF. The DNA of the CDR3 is TGTGCCAGCAGTGGGACTAGCGGACAAGAGACCCAGTACTTC.

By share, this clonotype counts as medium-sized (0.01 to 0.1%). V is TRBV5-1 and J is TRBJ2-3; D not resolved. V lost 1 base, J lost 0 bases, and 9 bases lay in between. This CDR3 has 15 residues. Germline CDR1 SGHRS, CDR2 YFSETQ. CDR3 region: CASSLRKPSTDTQYF. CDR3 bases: TGCGCCAGCAGCTTGCGGAAACCAAGCACAGATACGCAGTATTTT.

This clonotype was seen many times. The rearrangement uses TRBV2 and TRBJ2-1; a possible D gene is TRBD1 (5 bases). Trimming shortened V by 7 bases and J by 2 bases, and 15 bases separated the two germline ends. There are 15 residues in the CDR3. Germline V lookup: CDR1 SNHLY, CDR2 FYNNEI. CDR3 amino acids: CASKGASPTYNEQFF. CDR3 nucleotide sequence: TGTGCCAGCAAAGGGGCCAGTCCGACCTACAATGAGCAGTTCTTC.

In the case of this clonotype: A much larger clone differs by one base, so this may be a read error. The CDR3 bases are TGTGCCAGCTCACCACGGGACAGGGGGCGAAGCTCCTACAATGAGCAGTACTTC. Translating gives CASSPRDRGRSSYNEQYF. The chain employs TRBV18 and TRBJ2-4; 12 bases map to TRBD1. Germline CDR1 reads KGHSH; CDR2 reads LQKENI. Losses at the gene ends were 1 base for V and 13 bases for J; bases not matched to a gene: 17. CDR3 length: 18 amino acids. Together with reference TRBV18 and TRBJ2-4, the CDR3 gives the full variable domain: NAGVMQNPRHLVRRRGQEARLRCSPMKGHSHVYWYRQLPEEGLKFMVYLQKENIIDESGMPKERFSAEFPKEGPSILRIQQVVRGDSAAYFCASSPRDRGRSSYNEQYFGAGTRLSVL.

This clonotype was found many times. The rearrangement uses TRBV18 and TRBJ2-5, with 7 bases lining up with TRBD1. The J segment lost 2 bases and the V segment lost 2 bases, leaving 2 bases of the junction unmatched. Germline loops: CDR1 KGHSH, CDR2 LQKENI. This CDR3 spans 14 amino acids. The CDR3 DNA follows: TGTGCCAGCTCACCAGGGACAGTTCAAGAGACCCAGTACTTC. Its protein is CASSPGTVQETQYF.

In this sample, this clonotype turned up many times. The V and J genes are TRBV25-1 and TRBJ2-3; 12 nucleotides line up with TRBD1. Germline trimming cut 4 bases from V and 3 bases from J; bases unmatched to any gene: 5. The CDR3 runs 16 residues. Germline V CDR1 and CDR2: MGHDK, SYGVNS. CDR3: CASSGDRGPGTDTQYF. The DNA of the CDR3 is TGTGCCAGCAGTGGGGACAGGGGGCCAGGGACAGATACGCAGTATTTT.

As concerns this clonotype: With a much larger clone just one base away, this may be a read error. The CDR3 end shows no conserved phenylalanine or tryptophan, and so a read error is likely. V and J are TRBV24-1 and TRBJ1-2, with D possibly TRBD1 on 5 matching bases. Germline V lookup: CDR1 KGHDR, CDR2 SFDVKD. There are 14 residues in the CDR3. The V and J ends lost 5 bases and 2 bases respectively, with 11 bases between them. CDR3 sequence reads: CATSAGGTNYGYTV. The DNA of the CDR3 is TGTGCCACCAGTGCCGGAGGGACCAACTATGGCTACACCGTC.

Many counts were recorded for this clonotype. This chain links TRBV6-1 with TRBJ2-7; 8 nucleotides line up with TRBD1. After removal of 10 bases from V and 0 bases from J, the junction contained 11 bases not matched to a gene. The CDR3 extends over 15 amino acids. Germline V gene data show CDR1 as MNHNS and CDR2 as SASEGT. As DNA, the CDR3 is TGTGCCACTCAGGCTAAGGACAGGGCCTCCTACGAGCAGTACTTC. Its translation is CATQAKDRASYEQYF.

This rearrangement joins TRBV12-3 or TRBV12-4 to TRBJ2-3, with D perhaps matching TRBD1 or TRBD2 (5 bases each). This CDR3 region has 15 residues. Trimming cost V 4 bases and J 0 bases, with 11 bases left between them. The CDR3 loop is CASSYVWDSTDTQYF. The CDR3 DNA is TGTGCCAGCAGTTATGTGTGGGACAGCACAGATACGCAGTATTTT.

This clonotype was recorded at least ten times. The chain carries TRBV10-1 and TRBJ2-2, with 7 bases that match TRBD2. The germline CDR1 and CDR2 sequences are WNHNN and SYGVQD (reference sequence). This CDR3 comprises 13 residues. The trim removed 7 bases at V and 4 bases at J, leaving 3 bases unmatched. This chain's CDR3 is CASTPGGTGELFF. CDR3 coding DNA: TGCGCCAGCACTCCGGGGGGCACCGGGGAGCTGTTTTTT.

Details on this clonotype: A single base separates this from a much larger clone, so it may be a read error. CDR3 DNA: TGTGCCAGCAGCCAAGTTGACGGGTACGAGCAGTTCTTC. Encoded protein: CASSQVDGYEQFF. The chain joins TRBV4-2 to TRBJ2-4; the D is unclear. The J call is in doubt because the DNA end fits TRBJ2-1 better. The CDR3 runs to 13 residues. Germline CDR1 and CDR2: LGHNA and YNFKEQ.

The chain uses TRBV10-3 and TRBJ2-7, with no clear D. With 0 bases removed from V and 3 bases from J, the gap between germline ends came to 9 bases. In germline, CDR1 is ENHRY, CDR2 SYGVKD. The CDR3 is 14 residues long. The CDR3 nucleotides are TGTGCCATCAGTGAGTCCGAAGGGTTCTACGAGCAGTACTTC. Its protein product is CAISESEGFYEQYF.

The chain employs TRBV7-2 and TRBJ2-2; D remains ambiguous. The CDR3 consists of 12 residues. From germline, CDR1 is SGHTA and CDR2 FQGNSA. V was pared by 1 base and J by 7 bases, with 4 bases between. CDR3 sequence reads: CASSLEVGELFF. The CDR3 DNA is TGTGCCAGCAGCTTAGAAGTCGGGGAGCTGTTTTTT.

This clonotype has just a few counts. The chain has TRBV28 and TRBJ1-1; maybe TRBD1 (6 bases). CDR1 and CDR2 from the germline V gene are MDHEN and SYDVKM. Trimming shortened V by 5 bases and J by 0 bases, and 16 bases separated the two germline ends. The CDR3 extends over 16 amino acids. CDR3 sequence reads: CASSPYAGTMNTEAFF. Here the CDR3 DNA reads TGTGCCAGCAGTCCGTATGCCGGGACAATGAACACTGAAGCTTTCTTT.

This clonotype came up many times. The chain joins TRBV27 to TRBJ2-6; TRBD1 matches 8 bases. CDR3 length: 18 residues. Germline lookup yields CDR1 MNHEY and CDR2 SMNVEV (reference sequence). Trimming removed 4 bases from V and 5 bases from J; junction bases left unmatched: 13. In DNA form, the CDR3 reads TGTGCCAGCAGTTCAAGGGGGAGGACAGGGACTTGGGCCAACGTCCTGACTTTC. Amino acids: CASSSRGRTGTWANVLTF.

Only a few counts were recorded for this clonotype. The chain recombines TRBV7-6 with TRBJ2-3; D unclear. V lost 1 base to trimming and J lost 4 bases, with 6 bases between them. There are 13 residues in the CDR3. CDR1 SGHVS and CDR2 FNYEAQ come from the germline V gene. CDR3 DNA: TGTGCCAGCAGCTTAGAGTATCCAGATACGCAGTATTTT. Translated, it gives CASSLEYPDTQYF.